The 31 T cell receptor beta chains below all came from one sample that was sequenced in a study of shared clonotypes between healthy human individuals. The method was immunoSEQ multiplex PCR; TCRdb's version includes in-frame clones alone and lacks a portion of them. The sample holds fewer than 1.4 million clones, 75% to 85% seen once. Specimen: memory CD4+ T cells from PBMCs. Regarding subset: CD45RA-negative fraction. The receptors come from a man aged 18 to 30 in good health. Some clones in this sample may be carry-over from other donors' samples.

This clone was counted between two and nine times. The chain recombines TRBV6-1 with TRBJ1-3, with unresolved D. Germline CDR1 is MNHNS and CDR2 is SASEGT. The CDR3 covers 16 residues. Between the trimmed V and J ends, which lost 4 bases and 0 bases, there was a span of 13 bases. CDR3 in amino acids: CASSGRLSSSGNTIYF. Here the CDR3 DNA reads TGTGCCAGCAGTGGGCGGCTGTCCAGCTCTGGAAACACCATATATTTT.

The V and J genes are TRBV7-2 and TRBJ2-7, with D possibly being TRBD1 (6 bases). V was shortened by 2 bases and J by 3 bases, with 14 bases between the two germline ends. CDR1 is SGHTA and CDR2 is FQGNSA in the germline V gene. CDR3 size: 15 residues. CDR3 nucleotide sequence: TGTGCCAGCAGCTTAACGTACAGGGCCCTCTACGAGCAGTACTTC. Translation gives CASSLTYRALYEQYF.

This chain uses TRBV19 with TRBJ2-3, with a tentative D call TRBD2 (5 bases). V shed 5 bases and J shed 2 bases, with 17 bases lying between them. The CDR3 has 16 amino acids. Germline values: CDR1 LNHDA, CDR2 SQIVND (reference sequence). CDR3 sequence: CASSPRTGFHTDTQYF. For the CDR3, the DNA is TGTGCCAGTAGTCCCCGGACGGGATTCCACACAGATACGCAGTATTTT.

The CDR3 here is CASSPRQSGANVLTF. CDR3 nucleotide sequence: TGTGCCAGCTCACCAAGGCAGTCTGGGGCCAACGTCCTGACTTTC. The chain couples TRBV18 to TRBJ2-6; the D is unclear. CDR1 KGHSH and CDR2 LQKENI come from the germline V gene. Trimming cost V 2 bases and J 1 base, with 6 bases left between them. The CDR3 totals 15 residues. The whole variable domain, filled in from reference TRBV18 and TRBJ2-6, reads NAGVMQNPRHLVRRRGQEARLRCSPMKGHSHVYWYRQLPEEGLKFMVYLQKENIIDESGMPKERFSAEFPKEGPSILRIQQVVRGDSAAYFCASSPRQSGANVLTFGAGSRLTVL.

This clone was detected only a few times. A junction end diverges from the germline sequence, so it may reflect a read error. V gene TRBV10-2 combines with J gene TRBJ1-3; TRBD1 might be the D (5 bases). From germline, CDR1 is WSHSY and CDR2 SAAADI. CDR3 length equals 14 residues. CDR3: CASREGLSRNTIYF. CDR3 DNA: TGCGCCAGCAGAGAGGGGCTCTCTCGAAACACCATATATTTT.

The gene calls are TRBV19 and TRBJ1-5; maybe TRBD1 (6 bases). Germline CDR1 is LNHDA and CDR2 is SQIVND (reference sequence). CDR3 length equals 14 residues. The V gene lost 6 bases and the J gene lost 0 bases, with 9 bases spanning the gap. This chain's CDR3 is CASRSQGSNQPQHF. As DNA, the CDR3 is TGTGCCAGTAGATCACAGGGTAGCAATCAGCCCCAGCATTTT. Looking up the rest from reference TRBV19 and TRBJ1-5 gives the full variable domain: DGGITQSPKYLFRKEGQNVTLSCEQNLNHDAMYWYRQDPGQGLRLIYYSQIVNDFQKGDIAEGYSVSREKKESFPLTVTSAQKNPTAFYLCASRSQGSNQPQHFGDGTRLSIL.

This clone is a singleton in its sample. This chain uses TRBV5-4 with TRBJ2-2; 10 bases fit TRBD2. V shed 0 bases, J shed 4 bases, and the junction held 3 bases outside the gene matches. The CDR3 runs to 16 residues. CDR1 and CDR2 from the germline V gene are SGHNT and YYREEE (reference sequence). CDR3 nucleotides: TGTGCCAGCAGCTTGGTAGCGGGAGGAGCCACCGGGGAGCTGTTTTTT. Translated: CASSLVAGGATGELFF.

The rearrangement links TRBV18 to TRBJ2-1, with D hard to call. Trimming shortened V by 5 bases and J by 0 bases, and 8 bases separated the two germline ends. This CDR3 has 14 amino acids. The V gene's germline CDR1 is KGHSH and CDR2 LQKENI. This chain's CDR3 is CASSTRSSYNEQFF. The DNA for the CDR3 is TGTGCCAGCTCAACGCGCAGCTCCTACAATGAGCAGTTCTTC.

This chain uses TRBV10-3 with TRBJ2-2; 7 nucleotides line up with TRBD2. The CDR3 has 15 amino acids. J lost 5 bases, V lost 1 base, and 4 bases had no gene match. Germline CDR1 reads ENHRY; CDR2 reads SYGVKD. CDR3 DNA sequence: TGTGCCATCAGTGAGTTATTGGGACTAACCGGGGAGCTGTTTTTT. Protein product: CAISELLGLTGELFF.

Here the CDR3 DNA reads TGTGCCAGCAGCGATACTAGCGGGAGGGAAGAGACCCAGTACTTC. Amino acids: CASSDTSGREETQYF. This chain joins TRBV9 and TRBJ2-5; 13 nucleotides agree with TRBD2. The CDR3 is made up of 15 amino acids. J lost 3 bases, V lost 3 bases, and 2 bases had no gene match. CDR1 and CDR2 (germline): SGDLS, YYNGEE.

The chain combines TRBV19 with TRBJ1-5, with a weak D call TRBD1 (6 bases). This CDR3 contains 14 residues. The ends were cut back, 5 bases at V and 4 bases at J, with 12 bases in the middle. Germline CDR1 LNHDA, CDR2 SQIVND (reference sequence). CDR3 nucleotides: TGTGCCAGTAGTTCGTATGACAGGAATCAGCCCCAGCATTTT. The encoded protein is CASSSYDRNQPQHF.

The rearrangement joins TRBV18 to TRBJ1-3; D is ambiguous. Germline V gene data show CDR1 as KGHSH and CDR2 as LQKENI. The CDR3 has 15 amino acids. Trimming cost V 0 bases and J 4 bases, with 10 bases left between them. CDR3 sequence (DNA): TGTGCCAGCTCACCACCGACCACACAAGGAAACACCATATATTTT. Amino acid sequence: CASSPPTTQGNTIYF.

The chain uses TRBV28 and TRBJ2-7; D could derive from TRBD1 or TRBD2 (5 bases each). There are 15 residues in the CDR3. In germline, CDR1 is MDHEN, CDR2 SYDVKM. The V end lost 9 bases, the J end lost 0 bases, and 18 bases lay between the germline ends. In DNA form, the CDR3 reads TGTGCCAGTAACCGTGGGGGTTGGAGCTCCTACGAGCAGTACTTC. Protein sequence: CASNRGGWSSYEQYF.

The chain recombines TRBV7-2 with TRBJ2-7; D may be TRBD1 (6 bases). The CDR3 spans 14 residues. V gave up 5 bases and J gave up 2 bases, with 13 bases separating them. From germline, CDR1 is SGHTA and CDR2 FQGNSA. The DNA of the CDR3 is TGTGCCAGCAGCAACGACAGGTGGACCTACGAGCAGTACTTC. This gives the protein CASSNDRWTYEQYF.

The gene calls are TRBV28 and TRBJ2-1; 11 bases line up with TRBD2. The CDR3 covers 17 residues. Germline CDR1 and CDR2: MDHEN and SYDVKM. V trimming: 3 bases; J trimming: 1 base; junction bases outside the gene matches: 5. CDR3 sequence (DNA): TGTGCCAGCAGTTTTACTAGCGGGAGAGGGTCCTACAATGAGCAGTTCTTC. It translates to CASSFTSGRGSYNEQFF.

This clone turned up a few times. The chain employs TRBV28 and TRBJ2-2; D is perhaps TRBD2 (5 bases). V shed 6 bases and J shed 1 base, with 15 bases lying between them. CDR1 MDHEN and CDR2 SYDVKM come from the germline V gene. The CDR3 extends over 16 amino acids. For the CDR3, the DNA is TGTGCCAGCAGACTCGGAGGCGGAGTGAACACCGGGGAGCTGTTTTTT. It translates to CASRLGGGVNTGELFF.

This chain connects TRBV4-1 to TRBJ1-5; the D gene is possibly TRBD1 (5 bases). Trimming pared 5 bases from V and 0 bases from J, leaving 11 bases between. The CDR3 covers 15 residues. Germline CDR1 is MGHRA and CDR2 is YSYEKL. Here the CDR3 DNA reads TGCGCCAGCAGCTCCGGACAATCTAGCAATCAGCCCCAGCATTTT. Protein product: CASSSGQSSNQPQHF.

V usage is TRBV5-4 and J usage is TRBJ2-7; 12 nucleotides align to TRBD2. CDR3 size: 15 residues. Germline CDR1 reads SGHNT; CDR2 reads YYREEE (reference sequence). With 3 bases clipped from V and 5 bases from J, the junction kept 6 bases outside the gene matches. In DNA form, the CDR3 reads TGTGCCAGCAGCTCACAGACTAGCGGGAGTGACGAGCAGTACTTC. Its protein product is CASSSQTSGSDEQYF.

The table lists this clone with a count of one. The chain recombines TRBV4-2 with TRBJ2-7; tentative D call: TRBD1 (5 bases). The V end lost 5 bases, the J end lost 2 bases, and 10 bases lay between the germline ends. This CDR3 is built from 13 residues. The V gene's germline CDR1 is LGHNA and CDR2 YNFKEQ. CDR3 nucleotide sequence: TGTGCCAGCAGCTTAGGGGTCGCCTACGAGCAGTACTTC. Amino acid sequence: CASSLGVAYEQYF.

The V and J genes are TRBV9 and TRBJ2-3; unclear D gene. V lost 0 bases to trimming and J lost 2 bases, with 4 bases between them. Germline lookup yields CDR1 SGDLS and CDR2 YYNGEE. The CDR3 consists of 13 residues. In DNA form, the CDR3 reads TGTGCCAGCAGCGTAGTGATCACAGATACGCAGTATTTT. This translates into CASSVVITDTQYF.

Worth noting for this clone: The junction does not match germline at one end; this may be a read error. V gene TRBV12-5 combines with J gene TRBJ2-7, with a possible D match to TRBD1 (6 bases). This CDR3 contains 15 residues. CDR1 is LGHNT, CDR2 FRNRAP, per germline. The chain's CDR3 is CASGLEQGPSYEQYF. The CDR3 region has the DNA TGTGCTAGTGGATTGGAGCAGGGGCCTTCCTACGAGCAGTACTTC.

For this clone: A much larger clone differs by one base, so this may be a read error. The chain couples TRBV29-1 to TRBJ2-3; D gene unclear. The V end lost 4 bases, the J end lost 0 bases, and 8 bases lay between the germline ends. Germline V gives CDR1 SQVTM, CDR2 ANQGSEA. The CDR3 sequence is 13 residues long. CDR3 in amino acids: CSVGFGSTDTQYF. CDR3 sequence (DNA): TGCAGCGTTGGCTTCGGGAGCACAGATACGCAGTATTTT.

The V call is TRBV27, the J call TRBJ2-7; 8 bases line up with TRBD1. V shed 9 bases and J 6 bases; nucleotides not matched to a gene: 16. The CDR3 runs to 15 residues. CDR1 MNHEY and CDR2 SMNVEV come from the germline V gene (reference sequence). The CDR3 DNA is TGTGCCAGTATTTCATTCGGGACAGGTTACATCGAGCAGTACTTC. Protein sequence: CASISFGTGYIEQYF.

This clone is a singleton in its sample. The chain couples TRBV27 to TRBJ1-2, with D perhaps TRBD1 (5 bases). Germline V gene lookup returns CDR1 MNHEY and CDR2 SMNVEV (reference sequence). Trimming stripped 6 bases from V and 5 bases from J, with 19 bases between. The CDR3 totals 15 residues. The CDR3: CASSMGPPGSYGYTF. The CDR3 bases are TGTGCCAGCAGCATGGGACCCCCGGGATCATATGGCTACACCTTC.

V gene TRBV18 combines with J gene TRBJ2-7, with TRBD2 as a possible D gene (5 bases). Germline values: CDR1 KGHSH, CDR2 LQKENI. The CDR3 is 14 residues long. The ends were cut back, 5 bases at V and 4 bases at J, with 15 bases in the middle. The CDR3 is CASSRRSLGYEQYF. In DNA, the CDR3 is TGTGCCAGCTCAAGGAGGAGCCTAGGGTACGAGCAGTACTTC. The full variable domain, completed using reference TRBV18 and TRBJ2-7, is NAGVMQNPRHLVRRRGQEARLRCSPMKGHSHVYWYRQLPEEGLKFMVYLQKENIIDESGMPKERFSAEFPKEGPSILRIQQVVRGDSAAYFCASSRRSLGYEQYFGPGTRLTVT.

The V and J genes are TRBV10-2 and TRBJ1-2, with D perhaps TRBD1 (5 bases). The germline V and J ends were trimmed by 9 bases and 0 bases, with 23 bases remaining between them. The CDR3 contains 17 residues. Germline V lookup: CDR1 WSHSY, CDR2 SAAADI. CDR3 loop: CASSGGTDGTTNYGYTF. The CDR3 DNA follows: TGCGCCAGTTCTGGGGGGACGGACGGAACGACTAACTATGGCTACACCTTC.

This clone was detected a few times. The chain joins TRBV6-1 to TRBJ1-2; D perhaps matches TRBD1 (6 bases). This CDR3 region has 13 residues. The V end was cut by 10 bases, the J end by 10 bases, with 22 bases between. From germline, CDR1 is MNHNS and CDR2 SASEGT. The DNA for the CDR3 is TGTGCCACCCTTTACAGGGCCTTAGGGACCTACACCTTC. This gives the protein CATLYRALGTYTF.

This clone occurred a few times. The chain combines TRBV6-1 with TRBJ1-1, with 7 bases fitting TRBD1. The CDR3 spans 14 residues. With 4 bases clipped from V and 3 bases from J, the junction kept 5 bases outside the gene matches. The germline V gene encodes CDR1 MNHNS and CDR2 SASEGT. DNA for the CDR3: TGTGCCAGCAGTGCACAGGGGAAGGACACTGAAGCTTTCTTT. This codes for CASSAQGKDTEAFF.

The rearrangement uses TRBV7-6 and TRBJ2-7; no firm D call. Germline CDR1 and CDR2: SGHVS and FNYEAQ. The CDR3 loop spans 13 amino acids. Trimming removed 2 bases at V and 1 base at J, with 6 bases between. CDR3 in amino acids: CASSLSVSYEQYF. Here the CDR3 DNA reads TGTGCCAGCAGCTTATCAGTGTCCTACGAGCAGTACTTC.

This chain joins TRBV4-2 and TRBJ2-1; TRBD2 might be the D (6 bases). The CDR3 sequence is 16 residues long. The germline V and J ends were trimmed by 1 base and 4 bases, with 14 bases remaining between them. Germline V gene sequence: CDR1 LGHNA, CDR2 YNFKEQ. CDR3 in amino acids: CASSQVADTDYNEQFF. CDR3 nucleotides: TGTGCCAGCAGCCAAGTAGCGGACACAGATTACAATGAGCAGTTCTTC.

This clone appeared a few times. The chain is built from TRBV9 and TRBJ1-5; 9 bases match TRBD1. CDR1 and CDR2 from the germline V gene are SGDLS and YYNGEE. The CDR3 is made up of 15 amino acids. V trimming: 4 bases; J trimming: 4 bases; junction bases outside the gene matches: 6. As DNA, the CDR3 is TGTGCCAGCAGCCAGGGACAGGGAGGGAATCAGCCCCAGCATTTT. This sequence encodes CASSQGQGGNQPQHF. The complete variable domain, with remaining parts taken from reference TRBV9 and TRBJ1-5, reads DSGVTQTPKHLITATGQRVTLRCSPRSGDLSVYWYQQSLDQGLQFLIQYYNGEERAKGNILERFSAQQFPDLHSELNLSSLELGDSALYFCASSQGQGGNQPQHFGDGTRLSIL.